The 6 T cell receptor beta chains below were found in one sample sequenced in a study of vaccination and CD4 T cells after COVID-19. The Oncomine TCR Beta short-read assay sequenced DNA from cultured CD4+ T cells. Each CDR3 protein gets one entry after TCRdb re-called the PCR reads with MiXCR. The top ten clones hold approximately 17% of a sample with around 12,000 distinct CDR3 sequences, 50% to 60% of them seen once. No antigen is known for these receptors. Treatment specified: roughly ten-day PBMC culture with coronavirus spike peptide pools or control peptides (ViraFEST assay). Sequencing was performed on cultured CD4+ T cells from blood, taken after SARS-CoV-2 vaccination. The receptors come from a human donor with COVID-19.

This sequence joins TRBV28 and TRBJ1-6; the match to TRBD1 covers 7 bases. The CDR3 runs to 14 residues. Germline trimming cut 5 bases from V and 7 bases from J; bases unmatched to any gene: 5. CDR1 is MDHEN and CDR2 is SYDVKM in the germline V gene. CDR3 in DNA: TGTGCCAGCAGTACACAGGGGCAGAATTCACCCCTCCACTTT. It specifies CASSTQGQNSPLHF.

The table lists this clonotype with a few counts. The chain carries TRBV6-1 and TRBJ1-6; 7 nucleotides line up with TRBD1. The trim removed 6 bases at V and 9 bases at J, leaving 8 bases unmatched. Per the germline V gene, CDR1 is MNHNS and CDR2 is SASEGT. This CDR3 contains 14 residues. The CDR3 here is CASSTGTEASPLHF. CDR3 in DNA: TGTGCCAGCAGCACCGGGACAGAGGCTTCACCCCTCCACTTT.

V usage is TRBV6-1 and J usage is TRBJ1-1; a possible D gene is TRBD1 (5 bases). Trimming shortened V by 6 bases and J by 1 base, and 9 bases separated the two germline ends. CDR3 size: 13 residues. Germline loops: CDR1 MNHNS, CDR2 SASEGT. The CDR3 nucleotides read TGTGCCAGCAGACGGACATCGAACACTGAAGCTTTCTTT. It codes for CASRRTSNTEAFF.

This chain connects TRBV19 to TRBJ1-2; D perhaps matches TRBD1 (5 bases). The CDR3 length is 13 residues. Trimming stripped 7 bases from V and 4 bases from J, with 13 bases between. CDR1 is LNHDA and CDR2 is SQIVND in the germline V gene (reference sequence). The CDR3 DNA follows: TGTGCCAGTAACCGGGGGGGAGGCTATGGCTACACCTTC. Translation: CASNRGGGYGYTF.

J is TRBJ1-2 and V is TRBV5-4, with TRBD1 matching over 8 bases. This CDR3 is 16 amino acids long. Trimming removed 4 bases from V and 0 bases from J; junction bases left unmatched: 8. The germline V gene encodes CDR1 SGHNT and CDR2 YYREEE (reference sequence). CDR3 nucleotide sequence: TGTGCCAGCAGCCTAGGACAGGGACCTTCTAACTATGGCTACACCTTC. Residues: CASSLGQGPSNYGYTF.

This clonotype was seen a few times. The rearrangement joins TRBV12-3 or TRBV12-4 to TRBJ1-6; no clear D gene. The CDR3 extends over 13 amino acids. Trimming stripped 3 bases from V and 13 bases from J, with 13 bases between. CDR3 in amino acids: CASSLNNLSPLHF. The CDR3 DNA reads as TGTGCCAGCAGTTTGAACAACCTATCGCCCCTCCACTTT.